This T cell receptor (beta chain) was sequenced during a study of early T cells in non-severe SARS-CoV-2 infection. Study-wide background: Chains were unpaired, as sequencing was done on bulk RNA from unsorted whole blood. Broader study findings: The matching step, a VDJdb search, favored anti-spike CD8 responses and missed private and CD4 specificities.

The CDR3 totals 16 residues. With V trimmed by 0 bases and J by 6 bases, 9 bases remained unmatched. The germline CDR1 and CDR2 sequences are LGHNA and YNFKEQ. This clonotype was recorded many times. Its antigen is undetermined. Attached unique molecular identifiers marked individual cDNA molecules. TCRdb re-called the 5' RACE reads with MiXCR, one entry per CDR3 protein. The sample includes roughly 26,000 distinct CDR3 sequences, roughly 5% seen only once; the top ten take more than 3.5%. This chain joins TRBV4-2 and TRBJ2-3; 7 bases are shared with TRBD1. The sequencing input was whole blood. This clonotype was obtained from an adult who was a healthcare worker with PCR-confirmed SARS-CoV-2 infection or an uninfected control (not recorded which). Here the CDR3 reads CASSQEIRGLRDTQYF. Here the CDR3 DNA reads TGTGCCAGCAGCCAAGAGATAAGGGGGCTGAGGGATACGCAGTATTTT.